These 19 T cell receptor beta chains came from one sample sequenced in a study of regulatory T cells in long-lasting Graves disease. The time point denotes: newly diagnosed GD, antithyroid drugs for less than 3 months. Extracted PBMC RNA gave rise to the TCR library. Construction of the TCR beta libraries employed iRepertoire HTBI primers in conjunction with Arm-PCR of CDR3 regions. TCRdb processed the multiplex PCR reads anew with MiXCR; each CDR3 protein has one entry. The sample has approximately 270,000 distinct CDR3 sequences, 15% to 20% seen once. This sample was shared with a second study, whose subject was T cells in Graves' hyperthyroidism and ophthalmopathy.

Sequences were derived from peripheral blood mononuclear cells (PBMCs), sampled at new diagnosis, from a patient treated with antithyroid drugs. These receptors were taken from a woman aged 25 to 45 with Graves disease.

This clonotype was detected once. A far larger clone differs by one base, so this is likely a read error. This rearrangement joins TRBV28 to TRBJ1-2; 9 nucleotides align to TRBD1. The CDR3 is 15 residues long. The ends lost 5 bases at V and 8 bases at J; junction bases unmatched: 12. From germline, CDR1 is MDHEN and CDR2 SYDVKM. CDR3 in amino acids: CASSTPGQGRRGYTF. In nucleotides, the CDR3 is TGTGCCAGCAGTACCCCGGGACAGGGAAGAAGGGGCTACACCTTC.

A remark on this clonotype: A far larger clone is one base from this, pointing to a likely read error. V usage is TRBV10-3 and J usage is TRBJ1-2; D remains unclear. V was shortened by 5 bases and J by 7 bases, with 17 bases between the two germline ends. Germline-derived CDR1 and CDR2 are ENHRY and SYGVKD. There are 14 residues in the CDR3. The CDR3 region is CAISYPDPSGGYTF. The CDR3 DNA sequence: TGTGCCATCAGTTACCCGGACCCAAGCGGTGGCTACACCTTC.

The genes are TRBV19 and TRBJ1-2; D unclear. V dropped 4 bases and J dropped 0 bases, with 12 bases sitting between them. This CDR3 has 15 amino acids. Looked up from germline, CDR1 is LNHDA and CDR2 is SQIVND (reference sequence). CDR3 nucleotide sequence: TGTGCCAGTAGTAGTCCAGGCCTCTCTAACTATGGCTACACCTTC. This sequence encodes CASSSPGLSNYGYTF.

This clonotype was recorded many times. V and J are TRBV25-1 and TRBJ1-2; TRBD1 might be the D (5 bases). Deletions cut 2 bases from V and 5 bases from J, with 9 bases between. From germline, CDR1 is MGHDK and CDR2 SYGVNS. The CDR3 spans 13 residues. The CDR3 nucleotides read TGTGCCAGCAGTGAACCACAGGATTATGGCTACACCTTC. Protein sequence: CASSEPQDYGYTF.

This clonotype was detected ten times or more. The chain joins TRBV12-3 or TRBV12-4 to TRBJ2-7; 10 nucleotides line up with TRBD1. The V segment lost 6 bases and the J segment 7 bases; nucleotides outside the gene matches: 12. The CDR3 consists of 15 residues. The CDR3 here is CASSPTGTGEGEQYF. The CDR3 region has the DNA TGTGCCAGCAGCCCTACCGGGACAGGGGAGGGTGAGCAGTACTTC.

The rearrangement uses TRBV3-1 and TRBJ1-1; D gene uncertain. The CDR3 totals 16 residues. The germline CDR1 and CDR2 sequences are LGHDT and YNNKEL (reference sequence). Trimming shortened V by 5 bases and J by 3 bases, and 19 bases separated the two germline ends. The CDR3 region is CASSKQDGHPDTEAFF. CDR3 DNA sequence: TGTGCCAGCAGCAAGCAGGACGGTCACCCTGACACTGAAGCTTTCTTT.

Many counts were recorded for this clonotype. The chain is built from TRBV18 and TRBJ1-4; 7 bases are a match to TRBD1. Germline assignment: CDR1 KGHSH and CDR2 LQKENI. This CDR3 comprises 16 residues. V shed 0 bases and J 7 bases; nucleotides not matched to a gene: 8. CDR3 amino acids: CASSPPTGIFSEKLFF. In DNA form, the CDR3 reads TGTGCCAGCTCACCACCGACAGGGATCTTTTCTGAAAAACTGTTTTTT.

This clonotype turned up a few times. Since a much larger clone is just one base distant, this may be a read error. The genes are TRBV4-1 and TRBJ1-1; 7 positions agree with TRBD1. Germline CDR1 reads MGHRA; CDR2 reads YSYEKL. The ends lost 3 bases at V and 3 bases at J; junction bases unmatched: 10. This CDR3 is 16 amino acids long. The CDR3 DNA reads TGCGCCAGCAGCCATCGATCGGGACAGACGGACACTGAAGCTTTCTTT. Translating it yields CASSHRSGQTDTEAFF.

This clonotype was detected a few times. The chain carries TRBV6-1 and TRBJ1-3; D is unclear. V was clipped by 6 bases and J by 3 bases, with 12 bases between them. Germline-derived CDR1 and CDR2 are MNHNS and SASEGT. This CDR3 has 14 amino acids. As DNA, the CDR3 is TGTGCCAGCAGGCCCTGGACTGATGGAAACACCATATATTTT. It is translated as CASRPWTDGNTIYF.

This clonotype was observed a few times. This sequence joins TRBV9 and TRBJ2-2, with TRBD2 as a possible D gene (5 bases). V was pared by 3 bases and J by 4 bases, with 7 bases between. The V gene's germline CDR1 is SGDLS and CDR2 YYNGEE. The CDR3 loop spans 13 amino acids. CDR3 sequence (DNA): TGTGCCAGCAGCGGTACTAGCACCGGGGAGCTGTTTTTT. Protein: CASSGTSTGELFF. The whole variable domain, remainder taken from reference TRBV9 and TRBJ2-2, is DSGVTQTPKHLITATGQRVTLRCSPRSGDLSVYWYQQSLDQGLQFLIQYYNGEERAKGNILERFSAQQFPDLHSELNLSSLELGDSALYFCASSGTSTGELFFGEGSRLTVL.

On this clonotype itself: This may be a read error, as it is one base from a much larger clone. V is TRBV6-2 or TRBV6-3 and J is TRBJ2-6; D might be TRBD2 (5 bases). The CDR3 is made up of 15 amino acids. Germline values: CDR1 MNHEY, CDR2 SVGEGT. The CDR3 loop reads CASGYGLSGANVLTF. The CDR3 DNA reads as TGTGCCAGCGGTTACGGACTCTCTGGGGCCAACGTCCTGACTTTC.

This chain joins TRBV28 and TRBJ2-5; 10 nucleotides align to TRBD2. Germline-derived CDR1 and CDR2 are MDHEN and SYDVKM. V trimming: 5 bases; J trimming: 5 bases; junction bases outside the gene matches: 5. CDR3 size: 14 residues. As DNA, the CDR3 is TGTGCCAGCAGTATAAGCGGGGGGGCCGAGACCCAGTACTTC. Protein sequence: CASSISGGAETQYF.

This clonotype showed up many times. The chain is built from TRBV6-5 and TRBJ1-4; D unresolved. The CDR3 loop spans 15 amino acids. V was clipped by 4 bases and J by 1 base, with 10 bases between them. CDR1 and CDR2 from the germline V gene are MNHEY and SVGAGI. In DNA, the CDR3 is TGTGCCAGCAGTTCCGCGGACGTAACTAATGAAAAACTGTTTTTT. Translated: CASSSADVTNEKLFF.

This clonotype was seen many times. CDR3 coding DNA: TGCAGTGCTAGTCCCCCGTACACAGATACGCAGTATTTT. Translating gives CSASPPYTDTQYF. The chain recombines TRBV20-1 with TRBJ2-3, with unresolved D. CDR1 and CDR2 from the germline V gene are DFQATT and SNEGSKA (reference sequence). V was clipped by 3 bases and J by 2 bases, with 9 bases between them. There are 13 residues in the CDR3.

V gene TRBV19 combines with J gene TRBJ2-7; no firm D call. This CDR3 contains 11 residues. Germline loops: CDR1 LNHDA, CDR2 SQIVND (reference sequence). V lost 6 bases and J lost 10, with 13 bases in between. The CDR3 loop reads CASRDRTLQYF. The CDR3 DNA follows: TGTGCCAGTAGGGACCGGACCCTACAGTACTTC.

At least ten counts were recorded for this clonotype. This chain joins TRBV5-1 and TRBJ1-1; unclear D gene. CDR3 length: 12 amino acids. Germline assignment: CDR1 SGHRS and CDR2 YFSETQ. Trimming cost V 0 bases and J 10 bases, with 10 bases left between them. The CDR3 sequence: CASSLGEGGAFF. CDR3 coding DNA: TGCGCCAGCAGCTTGGGGGAAGGCGGAGCTTTCTTT. The entire variable domain, with the rest obtained from reference TRBV5-1 and TRBJ1-1, is as follows: KAGVTQTPRYLIKTRGQQVTLSCSPISGHRSVSWYQQTPGQGLQFLFEYFSETQRNKGNFPGRFSGRQFSNSRSEMNVSTLELGDSALYLCASSLGEGGAFFGQGTRLTVV.

This clonotype was detected ten times or more. The chain employs TRBV11-2 and TRBJ2-1; D uncertain. Germline CDR1 and CDR2: SGHAT and FQNNGV. The CDR3 is made up of 12 amino acids. Deletions cut 0 bases from V and 11 bases from J, with 8 bases between. The CDR3 DNA follows: TGTGCCAGCAGCTTAGATCGGACGAAGCAGTTCTTC. Amino acid sequence: CASSLDRTKQFF.

There are many counts of this clonotype. The chain uses TRBV6-1 and TRBJ2-7; TRBD1 is a possible D gene (6 bases). V was shortened by 6 bases and J by 4 bases, with 10 bases between the two germline ends. This CDR3 spans 12 amino acids. Germline-derived CDR1 and CDR2 are MNHNS and SASEGT. CDR3 region: CASSERGYEQYF. CDR3 DNA sequence: TGTGCCAGCAGCGAAAGGGGGTACGAGCAGTACTTC.

The chain carries TRBV15 and TRBJ1-2, with D possibly being TRBD1 (5 bases). The CDR3 totals 14 residues. Trimming shortened V by 3 bases and J by 5 bases, and 13 bases separated the two germline ends. The germline V gene encodes CDR1 LNHNV and CDR2 YYDKDF (reference sequence). Here the CDR3 DNA reads TGTGCCACCAGCAGGGGGACGGAGACATATGGCTACACCTTC. It codes for CATSRGTETYGYTF.